These T cell receptor beta chains were read from a single sample in a study of early T cells in non-severe SARS-CoV-2 infection. TCRdb called the 5' RACE reads again in MiXCR, with one record for every CDR3 protein. Of 53,000 or so distinct CDR3 sequences in the sample, more than 10% are singletons; the top ten hold 2% to 3%. This specimen consisted of whole blood, obtained at baseline. Receptors were obtained from an adult who was a healthcare worker with PCR-confirmed SARS-CoV-2 infection or an uninfected control (not recorded which). Both conserved end residues are part of each CDR3. A D gene is named only where the DNA matches it firmly. Clone size is stated in some rows and not others, as once, few, many or a class when expanded.

abundance	d_gene	j_gene	v_gene	CDR3aa	CDR3nt
-	-	TRBJ1-1	TRBV7-9	CASSPVGGLNTEAFF	TGTGCCAGCAGCCCAGTGGGGGGCTTGAACACTGAAGCTTTCTTT
-	TRBD1	TRBJ2-6	TRBV6-2/TRBV6-3	CASSYWDRGFTGANVLTF	TGTGCCAGCAGTTACTGGGACAGGGGCTTCACTGGGGCCAACGTCCTGACTTTC
-	TRBD2	TRBJ2-3	TRBV7-2	CASSVVSGRITDTQYF	TGTGCCAGCAGCGTCGTTAGCGGGAGAATAACAGATACGCAGTATTTT
many	TRBD2	TRBJ2-6	TRBV5-4	CASSSGLAGPGANVLTF	TGTGCCAGCAGCTCCGGACTAGCGGGGCCTGGGGCCAACGTCCTGACTTTC
many	-	TRBJ2-1	TRBV6-5	CASSLKFPVIEQFF	TGTGCCAGCAGCTTAAAATTCCCCGTAATAGAGCAGTTCTTC
-	-	TRBJ1-1	TRBV18	CASSPRQPGTEAFF	TGTGCCAGCTCACCACGGCAGCCGGGGACTGAAGCTTTCTTT
many	-	TRBJ1-5	TRBV9	CASSVSVGGNQPQHF	TGTGCCAGCAGCGTAAGTGTGGGGGGGAATCAGCCCCAGCATTTT
few	TRBD2	TRBJ2-2	TRBV6-5	CASRSGTSGRRGTGELFF	TGTGCCAGCAGATCCGGGACTAGCGGGAGAAGGGGCACCGGGGAGCTGTTTTTT
many	-	TRBJ1-2	TRBV7-9	CASSSNSGSDGYTF	TGTGCCAGCAGCTCAAATTCCGGATCGGATGGCTACACCTTC
few	-	TRBJ2-5	TRBV29-1	CSALQGTSGGETQYF	TGCAGCGCGTTACAGGGAACTTCAGGAGGAGAGACCCAGTACTTC
many	TRBD2	TRBJ2-2	TRBV6-2/TRBV6-3	CASSYPRLAGGTGELFF	TGTGCCAGCAGTTACCCCCGACTAGCGGGAGGGACCGGGGAGCTGTTTTTT
few	-	TRBJ2-3	TRBV7-8	CASSPSADTQYF	TGTGCCAGCAGCCCTTCGGCAGATACGCAGTATTTT
few	TRBD1	TRBJ2-7	TRBV10-3	CAISEAPTGTGPYEQYF	TGTGCCATCAGTGAAGCGCCCACCGGGACAGGCCCGTACGAGCAGTACTTC
-	-	TRBJ1-1	TRBV21-1	CASSRQGQRTEAFF	TGTGCCAGCAGCAGGCAGGGGCAAAGGACTGAAGCTTTCTTT
-	-	TRBJ2-5	TRBV11-1	CASSSLEWERETQYF	TGTGCCAGCAGCTCCCTCGAGTGGGAACGGGAGACCCAGTACTTC
-	TRBD2	TRBJ2-7	TRBV2	CASSDQGLADYEQYF	TGTGCCAGCAGTGATCAGGGACTAGCGGACTACGAGCAGTACTTC
-	-	TRBJ1-1	TRBV7-2	CASSLEWGARTEAFF	TGTGCCAGCAGCTTAGAGTGGGGGGCTAGGACTGAAGCTTTCTTT
-	-	TRBJ2-5	TRBV13	CASSPRSSWRGETQYF	TGTGCCAGCAGCCCCCGGTCTAGCTGGAGGGGAGAGACCCAGTACTTC
few	-	TRBJ2-1	TRBV7-9	CASSFLKAGGYNEQFF	TGTGCCAGCAGCTTTCTTAAAGCGGGTGGGTACAATGAGCAGTTCTTC
many	TRBD1	TRBJ2-1	TRBV2	CASSVQTGVGNEQFF	TGTGCCAGCAGTGTACAGACAGGGGTCGGGAATGAGCAGTTCTTC
-	TRBD1	TRBJ2-3	TRBV20-1	CSAPTLTGNPEELDTQYF	TGCAGTGCTCCAACTTTGACAGGGAACCCCGAGGAGCTAGATACGCAGTATTTT
many	TRBD2	TRBJ2-7	TRBV29-1	CSVEAGAGIGSYEQYF	TGCAGCGTTGAAGCGGGAGCGGGAATCGGTTCCTACGAGCAGTACTTC
-	-	TRBJ2-2	TRBV7-2	CASSLGRTTGELFF	TGTGCCAGCAGCTTAGGGAGGACCACCGGGGAGCTGTTTTTT
-	TRBD1	TRBJ1-5	TRBV12-3/TRBV12-4	CASSSGTGVYQPQHF	TGTGCCAGCAGTTCCGGGACAGGGGTTTATCAGCCCCAGCATTTT
few	-	TRBJ2-7	TRBV12-3/TRBV12-4	CASSFLWVSRGEQYF	TGTGCCAGCAGTTTTCTCTGGGTCTCACGGGGGGAGCAGTACTTC
many	-	TRBJ2-7	TRBV14	CASSLRQAITYEQYF	TGTGCCAGCAGCCTAAGACAGGCGATTACCTACGAGCAGTACTTC
-	TRBD1	TRBJ1-1	TRBV12-3/TRBV12-4	CASTLNRGVNTEAFF	TGTGCCAGCACTCTAAACAGGGGCGTGAACACTGAAGCTTTCTTT
few	-	TRBJ1-2	TRBV12-3/TRBV12-4	CASSPRTAFYGYTF	TGTGCCAGCAGTCCAAGGACAGCCTTCTATGGCTACACCTTC
few	TRBD1	TRBJ1-2	TRBV7-9	CASSQGRVTGDYGYTF	TGTGCCAGCAGCCAAGGAAGGGTGACAGGGGACTATGGCTACACCTTC
-	TRBD2	TRBJ2-2	TRBV28	CASSLRGSGSTGELFF	TGTGCCAGCAGTCTCCGGGGTAGCGGGAGCACCGGGGAGCTGTTTTTT
few	-	TRBJ2-7	TRBV7-8	CASSPVGAEQYF	TGTGCCAGCAGCCCGGTGGGAGCCGAGCAGTACTTC
-	TRBD1	TRBJ2-1	TRBV7-6	CASSQSTGGYEQFF	TGTGCCAGCAGCCAATCAACAGGGGGCTATGAGCAGTTCTTC
few	TRBD2	TRBJ2-7	TRBV27	CASSRGTSGSYEQYF	TGTGCCAGCAGCCGAGGGACTAGCGGCTCCTACGAGCAGTACTTC
-	-	TRBJ2-7	TRBV4-3	CASSQAPGEAREQYF	TGCGCCAGCAGCCAAGCCCCGGGTGAGGCGCGGGAGCAGTACTTC
few	TRBD1	TRBJ2-5	TRBV20-1	CSARGKGGLETQYF	TGCAGTGCTAGAGGAAAAGGGGGCCTGGAGACCCAGTACTTC
-	-	TRBJ2-2	TRBV24-1	CATSPAMDTGELFF	TGTGCCACCAGCCCCGCGATGGACACCGGGGAGCTGTTTTTT
many	-	TRBJ2-1	TRBV7-2	CASTLAASSYNEQFF	TGTGCCAGCACCTTAGCGGCAAGCTCCTACAATGAGCAGTTCTTC
many	-	TRBJ2-6	TRBV27	CASRPYTGTGANVLTF	TGTGCCAGCAGACCTTATACAGGGACAGGGGCCAACGTCCTGACTTTC
few	-	TRBJ2-1	TRBV11-2	CASSLSERTYNEQFF	TGTGCCAGCAGCTTGAGCGAGCGGACCTACAATGAGCAGTTCTTC
-	-	TRBJ2-7	TRBV7-2	CASSLNPPGSSYEQYF	TGTGCCAGCAGCTTAAACCCCCCTGGCAGCTCCTACGAGCAGTACTTC
few	-	TRBJ2-4	TRBV3-1	CASSPHPSTAKNIQYF	TGTGCCAGCAGCCCCCACCCCTCGACAGCGAAAAACATTCAGTACTTC
-	TRBD2	TRBJ2-3	TRBV20-1	CSARGPGLAGVGRTDTQYF	TGCAGTGCTAGGGGACCGGGACTAGCGGGAGTGGGGCGCACAGATACGCAGTATTTT
few	TRBD1	TRBJ2-3	TRBV11-3	CASSFKQGLTDTQYF	TGTGCCAGCAGCTTCAAACAGGGGCTCACAGATACGCAGTATTTT
-	TRBD2	TRBJ2-3	TRBV11-2	CTSSSGLASTDTQYF	TGTACCAGCAGCTCGGGACTAGCGTCCACAGATACGCAGTATTTT
few	-	TRBJ2-1	TRBV7-2	CASSSDSTLQNEQFF	TGTGCCAGCAGCTCCGATAGCACCCTACAAAATGAGCAGTTCTTC
-	TRBD2	TRBJ2-1	TRBV5-1	CASSAGLAGWDEQFF	TGCGCCAGCAGCGCCGGACTAGCGGGATGGGATGAGCAGTTCTTC
-	TRBD1	TRBJ1-4	TRBV11-2	CASSRRQGPNEKLFF	TGTGCCAGCAGCCGCCGACAGGGACCTAATGAAAAACTGTTTTTT
many	-	TRBJ2-7	TRBV7-2	CASSLGTLYEQYF	TGTGCCAGCAGCCTGGGGACCCTCTACGAGCAGTACTTC
few	-	TRBJ1-3	TRBV2	CASSEEESNGNTIYF	TGTGCCAGCAGTGAGGAGGAATCAAACGGAAACACCATATATTTT
-	TRBD2	TRBJ2-7	TRBV4-3	CASSQTLAGGPFYEQYF	TGCGCCAGCAGCCAAACACTAGCGGGAGGGCCTTTCTACGAGCAGTACTTC
few	TRBD1	TRBJ1-1	TRBV11-2	CASSPPLTGMNTEAFF	TGTGCCAGCAGCCCTCCCCTGACAGGGATGAACACTGAAGCTTTCTTT
medium-sized	-	TRBJ2-1	TRBV7-9	CATTVGANEQFF	TGTGCCACCACAGTGGGGGCCAATGAGCAGTTCTTC
few	TRBD1	TRBJ2-7	TRBV6-2/TRBV6-3	CASSKGQGSSYEQYF	TGTGCCAGCAGTAAGGGACAGGGGAGCTCCTACGAGCAGTACTTC
-	TRBD2	TRBJ2-7	TRBV5-1	CASSLAAGGYEQYF	TGCGCCAGCAGCTTGGCAGCGGGAGGGTACGAGCAGTACTTC
few	TRBD1	TRBJ2-7	TRBV12-3/TRBV12-4	CASSSRTGFGEQYF	TGTGCCAGCAGTTCCCGGACAGGGTTTGGCGAGCAGTACTTC
few	TRBD1	TRBJ1-6	TRBV20-1	CSANSDRVYSPLHF	TGCAGTGCCAATTCCGACAGGGTCTATTCACCCCTCCACTTT
few	-	TRBJ1-4	TRBV18	CASSLPDRMVGKLFF	TGTGCCAGCTCACTACCCGACAGGATGGTCGGAAAACTGTTTTTT